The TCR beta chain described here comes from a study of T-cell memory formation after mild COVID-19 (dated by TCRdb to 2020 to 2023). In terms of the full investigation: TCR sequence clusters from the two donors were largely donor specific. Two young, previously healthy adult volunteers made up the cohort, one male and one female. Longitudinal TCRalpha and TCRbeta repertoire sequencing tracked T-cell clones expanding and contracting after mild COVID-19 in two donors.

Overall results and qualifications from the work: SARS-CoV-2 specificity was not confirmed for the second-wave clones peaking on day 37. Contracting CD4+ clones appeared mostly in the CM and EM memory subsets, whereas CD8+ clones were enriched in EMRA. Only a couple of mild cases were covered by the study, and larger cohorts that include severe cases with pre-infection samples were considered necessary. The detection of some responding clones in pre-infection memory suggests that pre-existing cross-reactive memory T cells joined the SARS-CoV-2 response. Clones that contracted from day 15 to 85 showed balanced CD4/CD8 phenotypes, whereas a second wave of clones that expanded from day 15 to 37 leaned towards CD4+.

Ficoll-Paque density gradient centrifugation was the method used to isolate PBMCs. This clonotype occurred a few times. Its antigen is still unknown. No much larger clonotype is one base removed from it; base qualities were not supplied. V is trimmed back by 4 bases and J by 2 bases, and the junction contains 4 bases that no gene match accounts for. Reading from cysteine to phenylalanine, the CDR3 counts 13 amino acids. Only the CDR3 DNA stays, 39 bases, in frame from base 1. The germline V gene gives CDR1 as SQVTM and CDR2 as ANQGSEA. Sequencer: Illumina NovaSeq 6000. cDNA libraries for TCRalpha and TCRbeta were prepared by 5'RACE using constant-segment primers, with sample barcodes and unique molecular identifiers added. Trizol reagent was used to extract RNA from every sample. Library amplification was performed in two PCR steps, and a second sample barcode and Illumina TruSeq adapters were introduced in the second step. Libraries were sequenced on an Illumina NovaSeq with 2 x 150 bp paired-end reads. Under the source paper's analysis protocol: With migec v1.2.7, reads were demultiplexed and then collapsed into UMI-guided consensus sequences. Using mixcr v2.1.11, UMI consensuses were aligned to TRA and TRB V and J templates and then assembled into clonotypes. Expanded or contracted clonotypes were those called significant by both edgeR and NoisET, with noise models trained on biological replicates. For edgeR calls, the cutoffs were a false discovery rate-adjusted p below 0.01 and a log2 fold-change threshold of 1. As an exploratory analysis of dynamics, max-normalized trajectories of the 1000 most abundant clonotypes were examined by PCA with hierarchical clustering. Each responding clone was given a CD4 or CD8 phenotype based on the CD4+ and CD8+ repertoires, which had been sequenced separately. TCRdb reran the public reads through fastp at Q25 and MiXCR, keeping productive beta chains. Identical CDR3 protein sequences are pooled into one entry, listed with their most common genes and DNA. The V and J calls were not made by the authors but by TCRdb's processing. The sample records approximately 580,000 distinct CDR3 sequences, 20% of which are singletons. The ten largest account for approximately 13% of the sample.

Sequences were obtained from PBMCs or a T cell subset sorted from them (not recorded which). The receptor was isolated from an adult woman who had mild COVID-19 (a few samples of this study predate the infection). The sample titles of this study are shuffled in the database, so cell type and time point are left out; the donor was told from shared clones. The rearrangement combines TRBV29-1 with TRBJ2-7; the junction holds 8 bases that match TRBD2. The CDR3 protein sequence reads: CSVGAGAPYEQYF. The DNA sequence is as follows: TGCAGCGTTGGAGCGGGGGCCCCCTACGAGCAGTACTTC.